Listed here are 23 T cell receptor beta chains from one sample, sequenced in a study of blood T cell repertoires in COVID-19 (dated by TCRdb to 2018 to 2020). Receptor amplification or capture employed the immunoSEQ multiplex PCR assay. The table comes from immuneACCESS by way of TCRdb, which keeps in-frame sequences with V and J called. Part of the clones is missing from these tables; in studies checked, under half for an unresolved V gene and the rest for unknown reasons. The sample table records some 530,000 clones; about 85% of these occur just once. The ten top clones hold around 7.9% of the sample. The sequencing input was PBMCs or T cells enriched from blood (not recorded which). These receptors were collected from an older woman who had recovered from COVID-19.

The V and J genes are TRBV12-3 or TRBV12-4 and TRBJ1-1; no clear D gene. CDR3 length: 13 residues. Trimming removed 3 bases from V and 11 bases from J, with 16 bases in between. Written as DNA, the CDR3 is TGTGCCAGCAGTTTCGGCATGGAGGGTTTGGCTTTCTTT. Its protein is CASSFGMEGLAFF.

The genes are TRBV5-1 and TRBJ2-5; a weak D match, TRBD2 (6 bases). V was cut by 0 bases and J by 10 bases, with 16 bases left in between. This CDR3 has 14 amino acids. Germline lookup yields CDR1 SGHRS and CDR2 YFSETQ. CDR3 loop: CASSLELARSGQYF. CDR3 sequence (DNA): TGCGCCAGCAGCTTGGAACTAGCTCGTTCGGGCCAGTACTTC.

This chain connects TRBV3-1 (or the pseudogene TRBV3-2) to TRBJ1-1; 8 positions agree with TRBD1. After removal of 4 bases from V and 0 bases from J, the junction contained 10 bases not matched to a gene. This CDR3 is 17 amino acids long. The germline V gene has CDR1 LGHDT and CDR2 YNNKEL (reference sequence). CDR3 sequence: CASSRRGTGHMNTEAFF. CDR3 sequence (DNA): TGTGCCAGCAGCCGTCGGGGGACAGGACACATGAACACTGAAGCTTTCTTT.

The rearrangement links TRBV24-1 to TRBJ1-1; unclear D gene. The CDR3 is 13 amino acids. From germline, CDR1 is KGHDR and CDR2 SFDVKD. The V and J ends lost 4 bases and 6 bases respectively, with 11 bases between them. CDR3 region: CATSDSSGPEAFF. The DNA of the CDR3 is TGTGCCACCAGTGACTCCTCAGGCCCTGAAGCTTTCTTT.

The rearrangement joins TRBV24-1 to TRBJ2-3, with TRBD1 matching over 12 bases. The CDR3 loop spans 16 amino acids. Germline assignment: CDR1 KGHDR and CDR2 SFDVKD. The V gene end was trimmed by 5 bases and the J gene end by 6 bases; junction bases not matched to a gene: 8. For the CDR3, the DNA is TGTGCCACCAGTGTTACGGGACAGGGGGCATGGGATACGCAGTATTTT. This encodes CATSVTGQGAWDTQYF.

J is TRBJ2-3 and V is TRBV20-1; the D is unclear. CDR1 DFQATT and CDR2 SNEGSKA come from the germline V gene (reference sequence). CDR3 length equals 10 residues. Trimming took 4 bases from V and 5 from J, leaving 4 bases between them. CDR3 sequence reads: CSATRDTQYF. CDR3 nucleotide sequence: TGCAGTGCTACCAGAGATACGCAGTATTTT.

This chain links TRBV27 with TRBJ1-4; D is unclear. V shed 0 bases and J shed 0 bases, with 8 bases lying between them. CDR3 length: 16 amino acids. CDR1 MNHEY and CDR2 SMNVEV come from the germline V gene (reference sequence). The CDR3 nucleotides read TGTGCCAGCAGTTTATCGCAGATTCCAACTAATGAAAAACTGTTTTTT. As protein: CASSLSQIPTNEKLFF.

The CDR3 DNA sequence: TGTGCCAGCAGCTTGGCACAGCTCGGCACTGAAGCTTTCTTT. Its protein is CASSLAQLGTEAFF. The rearrangement joins TRBV5-4 to TRBJ1-1; D not certain. This CDR3 is 14 amino acids long. V lost 0 bases and J lost 4, with 10 bases in between. Germline CDR1 SGHNT, CDR2 YYREEE (reference sequence).

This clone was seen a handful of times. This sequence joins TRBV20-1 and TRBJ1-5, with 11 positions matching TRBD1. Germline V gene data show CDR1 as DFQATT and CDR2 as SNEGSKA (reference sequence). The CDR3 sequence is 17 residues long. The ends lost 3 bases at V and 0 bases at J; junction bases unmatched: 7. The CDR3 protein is CSASPGQGAYSNQPQHF. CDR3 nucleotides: TGCAGTGCTAGTCCCGGACAGGGGGCTTATAGCAATCAGCCCCAGCATTTT.

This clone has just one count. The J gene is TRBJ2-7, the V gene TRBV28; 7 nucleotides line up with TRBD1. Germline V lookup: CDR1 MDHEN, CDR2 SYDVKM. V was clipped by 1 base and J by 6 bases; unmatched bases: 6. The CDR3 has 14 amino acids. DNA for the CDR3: TGTGCCAGCAGTTTATACGAGGGGGCGATCGAGCAGTACGTC. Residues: CASSLYEGAIEQYV.

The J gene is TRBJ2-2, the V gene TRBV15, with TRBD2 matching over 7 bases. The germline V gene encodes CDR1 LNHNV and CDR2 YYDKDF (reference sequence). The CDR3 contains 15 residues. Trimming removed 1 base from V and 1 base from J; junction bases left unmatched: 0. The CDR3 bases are TGTGCCACCAGCAGAGCGGGGGGGAACACCGGGGAGCTGTTTTTT. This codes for CATSRAGGNTGELFF.

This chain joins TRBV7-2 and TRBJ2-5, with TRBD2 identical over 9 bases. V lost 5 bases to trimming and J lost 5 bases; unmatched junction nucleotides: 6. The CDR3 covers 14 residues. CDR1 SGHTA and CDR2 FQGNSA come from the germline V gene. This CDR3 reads CASSLRTSAETQYF. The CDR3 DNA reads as TGTGCCAGCAGCCTCCGGACTAGCGCTGAGACCCAGTACTTC.

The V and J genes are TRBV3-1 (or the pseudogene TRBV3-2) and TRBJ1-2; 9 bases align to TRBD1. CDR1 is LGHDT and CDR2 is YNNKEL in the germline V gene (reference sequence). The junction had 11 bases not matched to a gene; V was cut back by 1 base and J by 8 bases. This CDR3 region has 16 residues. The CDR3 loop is CASSQGQGELRRGYTF. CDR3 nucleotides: TGTGCCAGCAGCCAAGGACAGGGGGAATTAAGGAGGGGCTACACCTTC.

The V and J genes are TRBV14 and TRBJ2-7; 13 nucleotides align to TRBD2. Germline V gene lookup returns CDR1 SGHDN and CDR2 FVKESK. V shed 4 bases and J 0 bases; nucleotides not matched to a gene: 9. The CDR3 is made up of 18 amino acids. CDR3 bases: TGTGCCAGCAGCCCCCGGACTAGCGGGGGCCCGTACTCCTACGAGCAGTACTTC. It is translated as CASSPRTSGGPYSYEQYF.

The CDR3 sequence is CASSLLQIYGYTF. CDR3 DNA sequence: TGTGCCAGCAGCTTGCTACAGATCTATGGCTACACCTTC. The chain joins TRBV5-6 to TRBJ1-2; no definite D call. The germline V gene encodes CDR1 SGHDT and CDR2 YYEEEE. V shed 1 base and J shed 4 bases, with 8 bases lying between them. The CDR3 is made up of 13 amino acids.

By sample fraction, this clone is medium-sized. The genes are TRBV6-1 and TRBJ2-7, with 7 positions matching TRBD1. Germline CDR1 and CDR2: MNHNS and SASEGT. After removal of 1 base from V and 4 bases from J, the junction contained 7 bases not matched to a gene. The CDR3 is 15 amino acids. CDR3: CASSEGPGQIYEQYF. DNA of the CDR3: TGTGCCAGCAGTGAAGGGCCGGGACAGATTTACGAGCAGTACTTC.

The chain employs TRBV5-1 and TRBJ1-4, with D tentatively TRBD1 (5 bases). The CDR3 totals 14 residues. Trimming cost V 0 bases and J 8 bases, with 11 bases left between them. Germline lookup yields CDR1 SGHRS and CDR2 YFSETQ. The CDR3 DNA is TGCGCCAGCAGCTTGGCCGGCAAGGGGGAAAAACTGTTTTTT. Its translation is CASSLAGKGEKLFF.

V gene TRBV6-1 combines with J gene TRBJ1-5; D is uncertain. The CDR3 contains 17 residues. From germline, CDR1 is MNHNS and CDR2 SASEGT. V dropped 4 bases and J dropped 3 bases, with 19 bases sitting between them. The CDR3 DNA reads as TGTGCCAGCAGTGCCCCATCGAGGTCCGATTTCAATCAGCCCCAGCATTTT. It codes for CASSAPSRSDFNQPQHF.

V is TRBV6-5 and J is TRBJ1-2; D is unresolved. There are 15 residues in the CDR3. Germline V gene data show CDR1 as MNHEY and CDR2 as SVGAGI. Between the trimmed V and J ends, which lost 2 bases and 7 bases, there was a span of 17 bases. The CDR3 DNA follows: TGTGCCAGCAGTTACGCGCGCACCCCAGGTCCTGGCTACACCTTC. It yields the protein CASSYARTPGPGYTF.

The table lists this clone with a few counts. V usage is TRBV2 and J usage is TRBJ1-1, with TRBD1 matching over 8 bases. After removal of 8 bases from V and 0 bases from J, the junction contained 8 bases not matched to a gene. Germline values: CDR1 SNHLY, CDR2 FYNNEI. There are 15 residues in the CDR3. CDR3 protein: CASCWDRIMNTEAFF. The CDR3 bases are TGTGCCAGCTGCTGGGACAGGATCATGAACACTGAAGCTTTCTTT.

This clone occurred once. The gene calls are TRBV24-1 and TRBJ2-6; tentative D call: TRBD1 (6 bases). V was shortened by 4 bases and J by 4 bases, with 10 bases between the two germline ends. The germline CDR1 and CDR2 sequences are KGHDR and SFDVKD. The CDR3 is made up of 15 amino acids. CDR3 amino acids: CATSEQGSGANVLTF. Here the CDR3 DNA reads TGTGCCACCAGTGAACAGGGCTCAGGGGCCAACGTCCTGACTTTC.

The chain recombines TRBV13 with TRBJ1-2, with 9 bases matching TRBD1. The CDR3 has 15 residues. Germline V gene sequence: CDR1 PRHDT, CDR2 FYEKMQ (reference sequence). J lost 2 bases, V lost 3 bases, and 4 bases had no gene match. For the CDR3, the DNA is TGTGCCAGCAGCTTCCGGGGGACAGGGAACTATGGCTACACCTTC. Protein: CASSFRGTGNYGYTF.

The CDR3, as DNA: TGTGCCAGCAGCCTCCGGGACAGGGGTTCCACCGGGGAGCTGTTTTTT. Translated, it gives CASSLRDRGSTGELFF. The rearrangement uses TRBV2 and TRBJ2-2, with 10 bases lining up with TRBD1. Trimming took 6 bases from V and 4 from J; bases not matched to a gene: 8. Germline V CDR1 and CDR2: SNHLY, FYNNEI. This CDR3 contains 16 residues.